Following are 8 T cell receptor beta chains from one sample sequenced in a study of T-cell reconstitution after alpha-beta-depleted transplantation in children. Construction of the TCRbeta library involved unique molecular identifiers. TCRdb reprocessed the PCR reads with MiXCR, giving one entry per CDR3 protein. The table lists 700,000 to 950,000 distinct CDR3 sequences, about 16% of them singletons. Sequenced material: PBMCs, mostly from graft donor cells, taken 360 days after TCRalphabeta/CD19-depleted stem cell transplant. These receptors originate from a male patient younger than 18 who had a stem cell transplant for acute lymphoblastic leukemia, so the T cells may come from the graft donor.

The chain links TRBV6-5 to TRBJ2-5, with unresolved D. The CDR3 runs to 13 residues. Per germline, CDR1 MNHEY and CDR2 SVGAGI. V was cut by 3 bases and J by 3 bases, with 8 bases left in between. The CDR3 sequence: CASSYWRKETQYF. The DNA of the CDR3 is TGTGCCAGCAGTTATTGGAGAAAAGAGACCCAGTACTTC.

The chain combines TRBV7-9 with TRBJ1-4; TRBD1 matches at 8 bases. The CDR3 loop spans 16 amino acids. V was clipped by 4 bases and J by 3 bases; unmatched bases: 7. From germline, CDR1 is SEHNR and CDR2 FQNEAQ (reference sequence). The CDR3 sequence is CASSYGQGRANEKLFF. The CDR3 DNA sequence: TGTGCCAGCAGCTACGGACAGGGAAGGGCTAATGAAAAACTGTTTTTT.

V and J are TRBV18 and TRBJ2-1, with D possibly matching TRBD1 (6 bases). This CDR3 contains 16 residues. With 3 bases removed from V and 6 bases from J, the gap between germline ends came to 18 bases. Germline V gene data show CDR1 as KGHSH and CDR2 as LQKENI. CDR3 region: CASSPRTSRGGNEQFF. The CDR3 bases are TGTGCCAGCTCACCTAGGACATCGAGAGGGGGCAATGAGCAGTTCTTC.

This clonotype was detected many times. V gene TRBV6-5 combines with J gene TRBJ1-4, with D unclear. CDR3 length: 16 residues. Germline-derived CDR1 and CDR2 are MNHEY and SVGAGI. Trimming took off 4 bases at V and 7 bases at J, with 19 bases between the two ends. In nucleotides, the CDR3 is TGTGCCAGCAGTTCCCCGGCACGTTTGGAAAGTGAAAAACTGTTTTTT. Translation: CASSSPARLESEKLFF.

About this clonotype itself: Germline is not matched at one junction end, which may reflect a read error. The chain links TRBV6-2 or TRBV6-3 to TRBJ2-3, with a tentative D call TRBD1 (6 bases). Germline V gene sequence: CDR1 MNHEY, CDR2 SVGEGT. The CDR3 consists of 15 residues. CDR3 DNA: TGTGCCAGCAGACCAACCGCCCGGGACACAAATACGCAGTATTTT. Its protein is CASRPTARDTNTQYF.

This clonotype has just a few counts. V gene TRBV7-2 combines with J gene TRBJ1-5, with no clear D. The V gene lost 4 bases and the J gene lost 4 bases, with 14 bases spanning the gap. Germline V gene lookup returns CDR1 SGHTA and CDR2 FQGNSA. The CDR3 extends over 15 amino acids. CDR3 residues: CASSSDRVRNQPQHF. CDR3 sequence (DNA): TGTGCCAGCAGCTCCGATCGGGTAAGAAATCAGCCCCAGCATTTT.

This clonotype was detected ten times or more. This chain uses TRBV27 with TRBJ2-1; D uncertain. V was pared by 2 bases and J by 3 bases, with 11 bases between. CDR1 is MNHEY and CDR2 is SMNVEV in the germline V gene (reference sequence). This CDR3 is 15 amino acids long. The CDR3 is CASSLSTASYNEQFF. CDR3 sequence (DNA): TGTGCCAGCAGTTTAAGCACGGCCAGCTACAATGAGCAGTTCTTC.

This clonotype was counted only a few times. The chain carries TRBV9 and TRBJ2-6; D unresolved. Trimming took off 3 bases at V and 0 bases at J, with 19 bases between the two ends. Germline CDR1 is SGDLS and CDR2 is YYNGEE. The CDR3 sequence is 19 residues long. The CDR3 protein is CASSASALPALSGANVLTF. For the CDR3, the DNA is TGTGCCAGCAGCGCCTCGGCACTGCCAGCCCTCTCTGGGGCCAACGTCCTGACTTTC.